A single sample is the source of the 21 T cell receptor beta chains below, sequenced in a study of blood T cell repertoires in COVID-19. Repertoires were generated with immunoSEQ multiplex PCR, while TCRdb's copy carries only in-frame clones and drops some. The sample contains about 220,000 clones, under 90% of which appear only once. Sample: peripheral blood. The origin of the receptors is a woman of 80 years or more with acute or convalescent COVID-19.

The chain joins TRBV27 to TRBJ2-7, with D perhaps matching TRBD2 (6 bases). The V end was cut by 5 bases, the J end by 0 bases, with 8 bases between. This CDR3 is built from 13 residues. CDR1 and CDR2 (germline): MNHEY, SMNVEV (reference sequence). The CDR3 reads CASSRAGSYEQYF. For the CDR3, the DNA is TGTGCCAGCAGTAGAGCGGGCTCCTACGAGCAGTACTTC.

A single count supports this clone. CDR3 nucleotide sequence: TGCAGCGTGCGGGACAGGGAGAACACTGAAGCTTTCTTT. Translating it yields CSVRDRENTEAFF. V is TRBV29-1 and J is TRBJ1-1, with TRBD1 matching over 9 bases. Germline V gene sequence: CDR1 SQVTM, CDR2 ANQGSEA. Trimming took 6 bases from V and 1 from J; bases not matched to a gene: 3. CDR3 length: 13 amino acids.

V usage is TRBV6-2 or TRBV6-3 and J usage is TRBJ1-2, with D perhaps TRBD1 (6 bases). The V gene's germline CDR1 is MNHEY and CDR2 SVGEGT. The length of the CDR3 is 13 residues. V lost 2 bases to trimming and J lost 5 bases, with 9 bases between them. CDR3 nucleotides: TGTGCCAGCAGTTACGCGCAGGGGTATGGCTACACCTTC. Encoded protein: CASSYAQGYGYTF.

This clone was counted a few times. The chain couples TRBV14 to TRBJ2-5; 7 bases match TRBD1. This CDR3 has 15 residues. Trimming removed 3 bases from V and 5 bases from J; junction bases left unmatched: 9. Germline CDR1 is SGHDN and CDR2 is FVKESK. CDR3 sequence (DNA): TGTGCCAGCAGCCACGAACAGGGGCGGAGTGAGACCCAGTACTTC. Translated, it gives CASSHEQGRSETQYF.

J is TRBJ2-1 and V is TRBV6-5; 7 nucleotides match TRBD1. CDR1 is MNHEY, CDR2 SVGAGI, per germline. The ends lost 7 bases at V and 5 bases at J; junction bases unmatched: 11. The CDR3 consists of 15 residues. The CDR3 DNA follows: TGTGCCAGCACCCACCGCCAGGGGGTTAACAATGAGCAGTTCTTC. It yields the protein CASTHRQGVNNEQFF.

The chain has TRBV7-2 and TRBJ2-3; the match to TRBD2 covers 15 bases. With V trimmed by 5 bases and J by 4 bases, 7 bases remained unmatched. Germline V lookup: CDR1 SGHTA, CDR2 FQGNSA. The CDR3 covers 17 residues. The CDR3 region is CASSLGTSGGRPDTQYF. In DNA form, the CDR3 reads TGTGCCAGCAGCCTAGGGACTAGCGGGGGGCGTCCAGATACGCAGTATTTT. Full variable domain (outside the CDR3, taken from reference TRBV7-2 and TRBJ2-3): GAGVSQSPSNKVTEKGKDVELRCDPISGHTALYWYRQSLGQGLEFLIYFQGNSAPDKSGLPSDRFSAERTGGSVSTLTIQRTQQEDSAVYLCASSLGTSGGRPDTQYFGPGTRLTVL.

The V and J genes are TRBV5-1 and TRBJ1-1, with D hard to call. Trimming shortened V by 0 bases and J by 0 bases, and 9 bases separated the two germline ends. CDR3 length: 15 amino acids. Germline CDR1 reads SGHRS; CDR2 reads YFSETQ. The CDR3 region is CASSLGYSMNTEAFF. In nucleotides, the CDR3 is TGCGCCAGCAGCTTGGGGTACAGCATGAACACTGAAGCTTTCTTT.

In the case of this clone: Other DNA sequences in this specimen translate into the identical CDR3. The CDR3 DNA follows: TGCGCCAGCAGCTTGACAGGGGCGAACACTGAAGCTTTCTTT. It is translated as CASSLTGANTEAFF. The gene calls are TRBV5-1 and TRBJ1-1, with 7 bases fitting TRBD1. The V gene's germline CDR1 is SGHRS and CDR2 YFSETQ. This CDR3 has 14 residues. Trimming took 1 base from V and 1 from J; bases not matched to a gene: 1. The full variable domain, in which reference TRBV5-1 and TRBJ1-1 provide the parts outside the CDR3, is KAGVTQTPRYLIKTRGQQVTLSCSPISGHRSVSWYQQTPGQGLQFLFEYFSETQRNKGNFPGRFSGRQFSNSRSEMNVSTLELGDSALYLCASSLTGANTEAFFGQGTRLTVV.

This rearrangement joins TRBV19 to TRBJ1-2; weak D call: TRBD1 (6 bases). The ends were cut back, 6 bases at V and 4 bases at J, with 12 bases in the middle. The CDR3 is 13 amino acids. CDR1 is LNHDA, CDR2 SQIVND, per germline (reference sequence). The CDR3 is CASRDRRTYGYTF. The CDR3 nucleotides are TGTGCCAGTAGGGACAGAAGAACCTATGGCTACACCTTC.

The rearrangement joins TRBV5-1 to TRBJ1-1; D call uncertain. The CDR3 length is 15 residues. Trimming cost V 3 bases and J 4 bases, with 16 bases left between them. CDR1 is SGHRS, CDR2 YFSETQ, per germline. CDR3 sequence (DNA): TGCGCCAGCAGCTCAAGGACTTCACGGGGCACTGAAGCTTTCTTT. Amino acid sequence: CASSSRTSRGTEAFF.

The V gene is TRBV7-2, the J gene TRBJ1-5; 7 positions agree with TRBD1. V was clipped by 2 bases and J by 3 bases; unmatched bases: 7. CDR3 length: 16 residues. Germline V CDR1 and CDR2: SGHTA, FQGNSA. The CDR3 reads CASSLRQGVANQPQHF. In nucleotides, the CDR3 is TGTGCCAGCAGCTTACGACAGGGTGTCGCCAATCAGCCCCAGCATTTT.

The chain links TRBV27 to TRBJ1-2, with unresolved D. There are 15 residues in the CDR3. Trimming left V 5 bases short and J 3 bases short, with 16 bases between. Germline CDR1 is MNHEY and CDR2 is SMNVEV (reference sequence). The CDR3 region is CASSPRGVWDYGYTF. For the CDR3, the DNA is TGTGCCAGCAGTCCGCGAGGAGTTTGGGACTATGGCTACACCTTC.

The chain joins TRBV12-3 or TRBV12-4 to TRBJ1-5; no firm D call. Trimming shortened V by 4 bases and J by 10 bases, and 11 bases separated the two germline ends. This CDR3 comprises 12 residues. This CDR3 is CASSSRHYPQHF. The DNA of the CDR3 is TGTGCCAGCAGTTCCCGACATTACCCCCAGCATTTT.

The CDR3 region has the DNA TGTGCCAGCAGTGGACACTTCAATCAGCCCCAGCATTTT. Amino acids: CASSGHFNQPQHF. V gene TRBV2 combines with J gene TRBJ1-5; unclear D gene. Trimming removed 4 bases at V and 3 bases at J, with 7 bases between. The length of the CDR3 is 13 residues. CDR1 SNHLY and CDR2 FYNNEI come from the germline V gene.

The CDR3 loop is CASSQVSETQYF. Here the CDR3 DNA reads TGTGCCAGCAGCCAAGTTTCGGAGACCCAGTACTTC. The rearrangement joins TRBV4-2 to TRBJ2-5; no definite D call. This CDR3 is built from 12 residues. Germline V lookup: CDR1 LGHNA, CDR2 YNFKEQ. Trimming cost V 1 base and J 5 bases, with 5 bases left between them.

This clone was recorded many times. This chain joins TRBV14 and TRBJ1-1; D unresolved. The CDR3 spans 14 residues. V gave up 4 bases and J gave up 8 bases, with 17 bases separating them. Germline V gene sequence: CDR1 SGHDN, CDR2 FVKESK. The CDR3 loop is CASSPRLEGSEAFF. The CDR3 DNA is TGTGCCAGCAGCCCGAGGCTTGAGGGATCCGAAGCTTTCTTT.

The chain employs TRBV10-3 and TRBJ2-7; 9 nucleotides agree with TRBD2. CDR1 and CDR2 (germline): ENHRY, SYGVKD. This CDR3 is 18 amino acids long. The V segment lost 1 base and the J segment 4 bases; nucleotides outside the gene matches: 14. CDR3 protein: CAISEYRASGVSSYEQYF. For the CDR3, the DNA is TGTGCCATCAGTGAGTATCGGGCTAGCGGGGTGAGCTCGTACGAGCAGTACTTC.

The rearrangement joins TRBV6-5 to TRBJ1-2; 8 nucleotides match TRBD1. V trimming: 5 bases; J trimming: 5 bases; junction bases outside the gene matches: 10. The CDR3 totals 15 residues. Germline CDR1 reads MNHEY; CDR2 reads SVGAGI. The chain's CDR3 is CASSPRETGAYGYTF. CDR3 nucleotides: TGTGCCAGCAGTCCCCGAGAGACAGGGGCATATGGCTACACCTTC.

The CDR3 is CASRAPGGPGQQFF. The CDR3 nucleotides are TGTGCCAGCAGAGCCCCGGGAGGTCCCGGGCAGCAGTTCTTC. V and J are TRBV6-5 and TRBJ2-1; 7 nucleotides match TRBD2. Germline loops: CDR1 MNHEY, CDR2 SVGAGI. The CDR3 is made up of 14 amino acids. V was pared by 6 bases and J by 11 bases, with 13 bases of the junction left unmatched.

The V call is TRBV19, the J call TRBJ1-4; 10 bases are a match to TRBD1. Unmatched junction bases numbered 7, after V lost 5 bases and J lost 7 bases. The germline V gene has CDR1 LNHDA and CDR2 SQIVND (reference sequence). There are 15 residues in the CDR3. The CDR3 DNA follows: TGTGCCAGTAGTCCCATTGGGACAGGGGTTGAAAAACTGTTTTTT. Its translation: CASSPIGTGVEKLFF.

The chain recombines TRBV10-3 with TRBJ1-2; D ambiguous. Trimming shortened V by 10 bases and J by 0 bases, and 24 bases separated the two germline ends. The CDR3 runs 17 residues. The germline CDR1 and CDR2 sequences are ENHRY and SYGVKD. The CDR3 nucleotides read TGTGCCAGCCTGGATTGGGCAGCCCAAAGGTCTAACTATGGCTACACCTTC. It yields the protein CASLDWAAQRSNYGYTF.